This TCR beta chain is drawn from a study of cytotoxic CD8 clonotypes in ibrutinib-treated CLL (dated by TCRdb to the early 2020s). Background on the whole study: The cohort had eleven to twelve relapsed/refractory and roughly 15 treatment-naive patients; approximately 18 were IGHV unmutated. Partial responses were observed in around 25 patients and complete responses in 2; after a median follow-up of roughly 72 months, remission was maintained in some 14 patients and progression was observed in 12. Samples at response were collected after a median of 12 months of treatment, with a range of 6 to 36 months. On average, each sample had about 260,000 productive templates and 96,000 or so productive rearrangements. Longitudinal samples were obtainable from about 30% of the roughly 86 participants in the trial. Cryopreserved peripheral blood mononuclear cells were obtained prior to treatment, at the time of response, and at either disease progression or sustained remission. All remission and progressive disease samples were collected while patients were still receiving ibrutinib. Results the study describes overall, beyond this receptor: Clonality increased at ibrutinib response, stayed stable in sustained remission, and fell back toward baseline at progression. Public clonotypes were rare and either contracted or stayed stable during treatment, and the rise in clonality at ibrutinib response reflected the expansion of private clonotypes. Baseline clonality exceeded that of age-matched healthy donors and correlated strongly with circulating CD8+ T-cell counts. Sampling times were not matched between sustained-remission and progressing patients, and lymph node repertoires were not studied.

CDR1 and CDR2 are read off the germline V gene as ENHRY and SYGVKD. V drops 6 bases and J drops 0 bases, leaving 6 bases in between. Spanning cysteine to phenylalanine, the CDR3 consists of 13 amino acids. Only the CDR3 DNA is retained, 39 bases long and in frame from the first base. Points on this clone: Its recognized antigen is unknown. Base qualities were left out, and no much larger clone turns up one base away.

A MiSeq instrument was used for deep resolution sequencing, which targeted depths ranging from 1 in 1 million up to 1 in 200,000 T cells, with coverage averaging 10x for each clonotype. The immunoSEQ hsTCRB Kit was used to generate TCR beta libraries. Per the original workflow: Data were analyzed with ImmunoSEQ Data Assistant and ImmunoSEQ Analyzer, with V, D and J genes assigned per IMGT definitions. Clonality, which ranges from 0 to 1, was calculated as one minus the normalized Shannon entropy of productive rearrangement frequencies. Only overrepresented clonotypes making up at least 0.05% of the repertoire of each patient were included in the public clonotype analysis. Repertoires from about a dozen age-matched healthy donors in immuneACCESS were used as clonality controls. The table comes from immuneACCESS by way of TCRdb, which keeps in-frame sequences with V and J called. Part of the clones is missing from these tables; in studies checked, under half for an unresolved V gene and the rest for unknown reasons. V and J calls plus clone size are reproduced from that table; the DNA served to infer D and trimming. The sample table lists about 150,000 clones, over 60% of them with a count of one. The ten biggest clones cover roughly 12% of the sample.

The sample's time point, from its label and the paper: about a year on ibrutinib. For TCR beta library preparation, about 2 micrograms of genomic DNA was extracted from cryopreserved PBMCs. Longitudinal blood samples from CLL patients on ibrutinib monotherapy were analyzed using high-throughput TCR beta sequencing. The patients were enrolled in a single-center, open-label phase 2 trial of ibrutinib monotherapy. The input for sequencing was PBMCs, taken after 12 months of ibrutinib treatment. This TCR derives from a human donor with chronic lymphocytic leukemia. The sequence is built from TRBV10-3 and TRBJ1-5; TRBD1 is perhaps the D gene, given 5 matching bases. The DNA sequence reads TGTGCCATCAGGGGGGATAGCAATCAGCCCCAGCATTTT. This gives the protein CAIRGDSNQPQHF.